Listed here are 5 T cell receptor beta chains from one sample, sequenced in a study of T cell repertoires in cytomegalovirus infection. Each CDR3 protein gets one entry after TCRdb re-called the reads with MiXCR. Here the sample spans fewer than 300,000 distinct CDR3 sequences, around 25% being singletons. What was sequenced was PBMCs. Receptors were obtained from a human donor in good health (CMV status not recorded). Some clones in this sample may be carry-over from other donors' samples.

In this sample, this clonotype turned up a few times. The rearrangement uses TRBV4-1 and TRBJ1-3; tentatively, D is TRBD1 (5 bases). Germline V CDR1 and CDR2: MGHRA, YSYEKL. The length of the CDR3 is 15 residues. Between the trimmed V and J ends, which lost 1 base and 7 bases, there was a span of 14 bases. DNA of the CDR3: TGCGCCAGCAGCCAAGGGGGACTGGCCGGGAACACCATATATTTT. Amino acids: CASSQGGLAGNTIYF.

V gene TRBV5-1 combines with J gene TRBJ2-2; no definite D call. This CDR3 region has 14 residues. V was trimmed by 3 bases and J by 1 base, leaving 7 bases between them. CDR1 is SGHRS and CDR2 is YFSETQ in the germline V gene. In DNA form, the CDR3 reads TGCGCCAGCAGCTCGACTTTGAACACCGGGGAGCTGTTTTTT. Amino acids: CASSSTLNTGELFF.

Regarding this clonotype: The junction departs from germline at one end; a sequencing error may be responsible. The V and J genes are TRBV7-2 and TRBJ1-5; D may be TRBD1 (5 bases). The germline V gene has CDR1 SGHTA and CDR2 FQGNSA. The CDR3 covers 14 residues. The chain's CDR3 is CASGLLGVDQPQHF. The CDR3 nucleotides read TGTGCCAGCGGCTTACTAGGGGTTGATCAGCCCCAGCATTTT.

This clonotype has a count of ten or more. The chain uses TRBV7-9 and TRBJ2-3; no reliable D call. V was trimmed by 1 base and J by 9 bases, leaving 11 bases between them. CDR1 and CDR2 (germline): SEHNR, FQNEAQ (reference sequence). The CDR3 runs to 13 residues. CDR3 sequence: CASSLDGGGTQYF. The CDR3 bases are TGTGCCAGCAGCTTAGATGGCGGTGGGACGCAGTATTTT.

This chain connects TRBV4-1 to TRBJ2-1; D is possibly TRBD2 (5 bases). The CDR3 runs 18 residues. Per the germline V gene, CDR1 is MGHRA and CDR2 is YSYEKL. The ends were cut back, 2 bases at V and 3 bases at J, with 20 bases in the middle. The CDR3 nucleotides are TGCGCCAGCAGCCAAAATTCCGCCCTCAGCGGAGGCTACAATGAGCAGTTCTTC. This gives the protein CASSQNSALSGGYNEQFF.